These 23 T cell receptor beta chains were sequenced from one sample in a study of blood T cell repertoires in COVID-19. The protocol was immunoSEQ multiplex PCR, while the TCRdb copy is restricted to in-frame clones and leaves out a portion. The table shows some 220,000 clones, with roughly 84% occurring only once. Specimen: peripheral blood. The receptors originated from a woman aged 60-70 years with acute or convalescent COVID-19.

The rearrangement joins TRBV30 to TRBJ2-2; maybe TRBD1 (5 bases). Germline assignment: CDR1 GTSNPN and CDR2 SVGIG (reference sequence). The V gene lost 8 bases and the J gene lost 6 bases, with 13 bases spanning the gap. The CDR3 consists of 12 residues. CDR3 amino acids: CALSRVAGELFF. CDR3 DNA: TGTGCCCTGAGCAGGGTCGCCGGGGAGCTGTTTTTT.

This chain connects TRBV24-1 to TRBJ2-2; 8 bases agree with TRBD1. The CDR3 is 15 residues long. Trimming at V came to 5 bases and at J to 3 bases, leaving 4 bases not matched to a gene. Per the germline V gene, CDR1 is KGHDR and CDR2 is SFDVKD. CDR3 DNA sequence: TGTGCCACCAGTGCCCAGGACAGGGACACCGGGGAGCTGTTTTTT. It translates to CATSAQDRDTGELFF.

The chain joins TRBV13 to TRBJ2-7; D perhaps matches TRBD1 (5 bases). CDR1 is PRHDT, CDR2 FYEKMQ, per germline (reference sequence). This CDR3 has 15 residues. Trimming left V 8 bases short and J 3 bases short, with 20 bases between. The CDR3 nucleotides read TGTGCCAGCCAAGGGGTCGTGGCAGGTAACTACGAGCAGTACTTC. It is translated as CASQGVVAGNYEQYF.

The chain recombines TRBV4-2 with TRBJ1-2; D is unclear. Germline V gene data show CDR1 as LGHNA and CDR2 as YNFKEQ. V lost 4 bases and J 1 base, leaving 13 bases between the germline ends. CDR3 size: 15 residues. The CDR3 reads CASSRRQVGNYGYTF. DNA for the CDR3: TGTGCCAGCAGCCGTCGACAAGTGGGTAACTATGGCTACACCTTC.

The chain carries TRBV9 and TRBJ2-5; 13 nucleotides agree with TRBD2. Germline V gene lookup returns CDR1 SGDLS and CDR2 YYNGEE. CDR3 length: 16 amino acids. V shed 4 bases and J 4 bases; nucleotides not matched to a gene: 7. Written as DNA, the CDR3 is TGTGCCAGCAGCTTCGGACTAGCGGGGGTGGGAGAGACCCAGTACTTC. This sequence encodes CASSFGLAGVGETQYF.

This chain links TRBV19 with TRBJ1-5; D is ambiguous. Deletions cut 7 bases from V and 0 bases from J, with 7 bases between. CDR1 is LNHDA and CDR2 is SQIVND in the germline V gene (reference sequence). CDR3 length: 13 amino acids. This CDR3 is CASTGSSNQPQHF. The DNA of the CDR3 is TGTGCCAGTACCGGGTCTAGCAATCAGCCCCAGCATTTT.

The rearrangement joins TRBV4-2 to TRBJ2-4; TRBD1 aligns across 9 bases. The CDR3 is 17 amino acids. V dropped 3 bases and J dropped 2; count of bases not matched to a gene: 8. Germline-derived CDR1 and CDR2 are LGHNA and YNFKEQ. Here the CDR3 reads CASSHGTGLPTKNIQYF. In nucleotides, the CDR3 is TGTGCCAGCAGCCATGGGACAGGGCTCCCTACCAAAAACATTCAGTACTTC.

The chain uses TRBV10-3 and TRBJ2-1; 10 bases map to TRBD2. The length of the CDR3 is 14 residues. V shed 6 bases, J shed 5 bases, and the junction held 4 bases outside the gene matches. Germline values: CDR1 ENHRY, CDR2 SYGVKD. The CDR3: CAIRSGLADNEQFF. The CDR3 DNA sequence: TGTGCCATCAGGTCCGGACTAGCGGACAATGAGCAGTTCTTC.

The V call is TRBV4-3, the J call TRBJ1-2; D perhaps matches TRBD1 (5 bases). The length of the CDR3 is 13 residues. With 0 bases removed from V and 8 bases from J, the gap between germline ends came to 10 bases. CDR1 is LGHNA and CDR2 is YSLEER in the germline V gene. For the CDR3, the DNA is TGCGCCAGCAGCCAAGATCGCCAGGGAGGCTACACCTTC. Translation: CASSQDRQGGYTF.

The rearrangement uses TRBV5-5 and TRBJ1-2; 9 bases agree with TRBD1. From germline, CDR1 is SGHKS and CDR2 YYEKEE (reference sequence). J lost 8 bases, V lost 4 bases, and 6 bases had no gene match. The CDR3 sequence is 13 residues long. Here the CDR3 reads CASSAGQGGGYTF. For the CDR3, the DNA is TGTGCCAGCAGCGCGGGACAGGGTGGGGGCTACACCTTC.

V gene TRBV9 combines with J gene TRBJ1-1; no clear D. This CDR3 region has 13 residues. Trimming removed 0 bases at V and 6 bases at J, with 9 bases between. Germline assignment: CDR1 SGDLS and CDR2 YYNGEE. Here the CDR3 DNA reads TGTGCCAGCAGCGTAGCCCCCTTAGCTGAAGCTTTCTTT. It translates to CASSVAPLAEAFF.

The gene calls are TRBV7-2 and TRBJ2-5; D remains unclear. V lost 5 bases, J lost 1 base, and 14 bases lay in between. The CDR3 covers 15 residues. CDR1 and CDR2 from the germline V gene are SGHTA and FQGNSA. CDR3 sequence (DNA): TGTGCCAGCAGCCTCAGATATCCCTCCCAAGAGACCCAGTACTTC. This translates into CASSLRYPSQETQYF.

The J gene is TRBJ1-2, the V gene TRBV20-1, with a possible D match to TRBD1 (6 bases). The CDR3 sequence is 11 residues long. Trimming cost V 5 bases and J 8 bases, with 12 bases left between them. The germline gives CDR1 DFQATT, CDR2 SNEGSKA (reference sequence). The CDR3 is CSAGRTVGYTF. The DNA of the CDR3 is TGCAGTGCTGGACGGACAGTAGGCTACACCTTC.

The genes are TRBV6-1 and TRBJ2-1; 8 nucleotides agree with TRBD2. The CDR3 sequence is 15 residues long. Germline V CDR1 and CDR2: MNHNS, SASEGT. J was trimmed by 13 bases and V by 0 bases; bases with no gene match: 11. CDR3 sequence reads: CASSEALPSGGAQFF. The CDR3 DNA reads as TGTGCCAGCAGTGAAGCGCTTCCCAGCGGGGGAGCACAGTTCTTC.

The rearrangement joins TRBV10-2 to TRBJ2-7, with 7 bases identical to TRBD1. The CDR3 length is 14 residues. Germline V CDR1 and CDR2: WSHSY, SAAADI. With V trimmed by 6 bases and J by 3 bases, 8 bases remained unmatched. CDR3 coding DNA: TGCGCCAGCAGAATCCGGGACAGTAACTACGAGCAGTACTTC. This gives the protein CASRIRDSNYEQYF.

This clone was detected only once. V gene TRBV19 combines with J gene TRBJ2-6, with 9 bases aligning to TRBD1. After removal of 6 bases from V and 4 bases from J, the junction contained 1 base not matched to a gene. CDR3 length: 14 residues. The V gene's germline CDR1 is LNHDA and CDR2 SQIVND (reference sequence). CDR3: CASRGQGGANVLTF. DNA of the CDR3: TGTGCCAGTAGGGGACAGGGAGGGGCCAACGTCCTGACTTTC.

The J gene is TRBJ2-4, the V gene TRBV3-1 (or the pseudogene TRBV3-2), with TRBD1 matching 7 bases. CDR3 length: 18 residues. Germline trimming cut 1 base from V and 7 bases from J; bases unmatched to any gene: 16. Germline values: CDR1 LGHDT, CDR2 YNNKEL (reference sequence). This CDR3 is CASSQGSKTGAPRNIQYF. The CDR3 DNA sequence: TGTGCCAGCAGCCAAGGATCCAAAACAGGGGCCCCGAGGAACATTCAGTACTTC.

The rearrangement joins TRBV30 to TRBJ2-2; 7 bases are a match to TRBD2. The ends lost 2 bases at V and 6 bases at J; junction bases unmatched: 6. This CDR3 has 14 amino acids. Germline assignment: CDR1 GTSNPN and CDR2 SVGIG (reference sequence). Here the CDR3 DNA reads TGTGCCTGGAGTCCAGGACTAGTTTCCGGGGAGCTGTTTTTT. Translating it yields CAWSPGLVSGELFF.

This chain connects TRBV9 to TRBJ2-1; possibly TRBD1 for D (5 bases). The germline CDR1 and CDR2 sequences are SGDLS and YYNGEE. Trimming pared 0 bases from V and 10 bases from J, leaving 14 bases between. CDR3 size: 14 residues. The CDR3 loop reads CASSVEIGDREQFF. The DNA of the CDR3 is TGTGCCAGCAGCGTAGAAATCGGTGACAGAGAGCAGTTCTTC.

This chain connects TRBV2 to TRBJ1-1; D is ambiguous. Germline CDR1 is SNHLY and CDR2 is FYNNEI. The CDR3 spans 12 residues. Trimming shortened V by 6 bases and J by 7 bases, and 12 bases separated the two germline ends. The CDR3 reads CASRVIGDEAFF. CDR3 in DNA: TGTGCCAGCAGGGTCATTGGAGATGAAGCTTTCTTT.

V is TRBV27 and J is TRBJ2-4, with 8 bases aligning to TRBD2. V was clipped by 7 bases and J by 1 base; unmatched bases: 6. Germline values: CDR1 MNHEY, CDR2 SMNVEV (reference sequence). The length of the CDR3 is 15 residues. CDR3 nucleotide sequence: TGTGCCAGCACCCATAGCGGGGCGGCCAAAAACATTCAGTACTTC. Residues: CASTHSGAAKNIQYF.

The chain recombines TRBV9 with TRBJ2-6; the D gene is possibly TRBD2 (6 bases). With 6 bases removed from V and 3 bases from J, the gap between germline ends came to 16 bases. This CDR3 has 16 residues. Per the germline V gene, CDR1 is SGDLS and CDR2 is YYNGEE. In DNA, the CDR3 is TGTGCCAGCAACCCTGGGGGGTTGGATGGGGCCAACGTCCTGACTTTC. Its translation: CASNPGGLDGANVLTF. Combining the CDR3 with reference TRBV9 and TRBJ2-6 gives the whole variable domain DSGVTQTPKHLITATGQRVTLRCSPRSGDLSVYWYQQSLDQGLQFLIQYYNGEERAKGNILERFSAQQFPDLHSELNLSSLELGDSALYFCASNPGGLDGANVLTFGAGSRLTVL.

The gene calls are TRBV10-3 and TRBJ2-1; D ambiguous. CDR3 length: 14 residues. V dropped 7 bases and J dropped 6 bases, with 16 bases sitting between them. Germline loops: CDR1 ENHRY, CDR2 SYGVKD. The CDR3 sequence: CAITETSAVNEQFF. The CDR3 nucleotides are TGTGCCATCACGGAGACTTCGGCGGTCAATGAGCAGTTCTTC.